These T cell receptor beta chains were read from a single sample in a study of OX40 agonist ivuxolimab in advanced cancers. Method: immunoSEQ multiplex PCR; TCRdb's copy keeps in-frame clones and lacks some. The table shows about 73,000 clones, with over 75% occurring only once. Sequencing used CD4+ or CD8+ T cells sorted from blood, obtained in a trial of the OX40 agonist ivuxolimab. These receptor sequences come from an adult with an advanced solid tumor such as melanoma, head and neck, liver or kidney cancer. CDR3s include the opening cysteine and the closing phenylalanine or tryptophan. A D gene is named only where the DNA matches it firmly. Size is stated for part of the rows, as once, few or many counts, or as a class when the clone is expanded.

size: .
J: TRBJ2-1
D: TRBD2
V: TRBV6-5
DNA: TGTGCCAGCCGCCCGGGGCAGCGGGGATACAATGAGCAGTTCTTC
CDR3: CASRPGQRGYNEQFF

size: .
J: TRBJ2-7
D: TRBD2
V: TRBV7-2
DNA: TGTGCCAGCAGCACGGGACTAGCAGAAAAAAAGCAGTACTTC
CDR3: CASSTGLAEKKQYF

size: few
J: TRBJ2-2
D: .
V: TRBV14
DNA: TGTGCCAGCAGCTATAGCACCGGGGAGCTGTTTTTT
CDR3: CASSYSTGELFF

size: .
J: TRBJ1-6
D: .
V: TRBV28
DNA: TGTGCCAGCAGGGCCATTATAACCTATAATTCACCCCTCCACTTT
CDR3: CASRAIITYNSPLHF

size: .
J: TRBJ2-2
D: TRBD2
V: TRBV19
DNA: TGTGCCAGTAGTCGCCTAGCGGGAGTGGGGACCGGGGAGCTGTTTTTT
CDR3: CASSRLAGVGTGELFF

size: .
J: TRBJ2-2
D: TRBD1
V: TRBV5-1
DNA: TGCGCCAGCAGCCCTGGACAGGGGAACACCGGGGAGCTGTTTTTT
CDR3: CASSPGQGNTGELFF

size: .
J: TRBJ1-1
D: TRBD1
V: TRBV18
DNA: TGTGCCAGCTCAGGGGAAAGGGACAGGGCCAACACTGAAGCTTTCTTT
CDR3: CASSGERDRANTEAFF

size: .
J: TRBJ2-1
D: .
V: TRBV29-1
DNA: TGCAGCGTTGAAGGTCCTCTAAACAATGAGCAGTTCTTC
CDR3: CSVEGPLNNEQFF

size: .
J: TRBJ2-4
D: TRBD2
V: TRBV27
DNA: TGTGCCAGCAGCCCCGGGGGGGGATCCCCAGCCAAAAACATTCAGTACTTC
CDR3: CASSPGGGSPAKNIQYF

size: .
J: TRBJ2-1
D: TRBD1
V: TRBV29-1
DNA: TGCAGCGTTGGAGGACAGGGGGAATTGGGGCAGTTCTTC
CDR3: CSVGGQGELGQFF

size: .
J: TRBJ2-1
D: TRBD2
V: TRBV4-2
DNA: TGTGCCAGCAGCCTGGGACTAGCGGGCCTCGGTGAGCAGTTCTTC
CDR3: CASSLGLAGLGEQFF

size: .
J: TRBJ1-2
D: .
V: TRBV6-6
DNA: TGTGCCAGCAGCCAGTCGGGGAACTATGGCTACACCTTC
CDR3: CASSQSGNYGYTF

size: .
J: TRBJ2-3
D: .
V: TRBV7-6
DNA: TGTGCCAGCAGCTTAGTTGGAGAAAGCACAGATACGCAGTATTTT
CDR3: CASSLVGESTDTQYF

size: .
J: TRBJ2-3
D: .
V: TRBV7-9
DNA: TGTGCCAGCAGCTTAGCGGGAGTTCTAGATACGCAGTATTTT
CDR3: CASSLAGVLDTQYF

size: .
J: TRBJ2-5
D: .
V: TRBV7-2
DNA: TGTGCCAGCAGCTACGGAGAGACCCAGTACTTC
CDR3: CASSYGETQYF

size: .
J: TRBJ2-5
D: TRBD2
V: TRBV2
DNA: TGTGCCAGCAGTACCCAGCGGGATTCGAAGACCCAGTACTTC
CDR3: CASSTQRDSKTQYF

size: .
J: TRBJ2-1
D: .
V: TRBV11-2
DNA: TGTGCCAGCAGCCGACGGCGGGACGCCACTAATGAGCAGTTCTTC
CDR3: CASSRRRDATNEQFF

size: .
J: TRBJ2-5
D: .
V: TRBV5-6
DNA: TGTGCCAGCAGCTTGGTGTCAGGGAAGTTAGAGACCCAGTACTTC
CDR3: CASSLVSGKLETQYF

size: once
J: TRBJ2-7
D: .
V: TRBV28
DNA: TGTGCCAGCAGTTTATCAGGGCAGGTGTCCTACGAGCAGTACTTC
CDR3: CASSLSGQVSYEQYF

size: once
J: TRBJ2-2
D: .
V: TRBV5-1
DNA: TGCGCCAGCAGCTTTCGCGACACCGGGGAGCTGTTTTTT
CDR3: CASSFRDTGELFF

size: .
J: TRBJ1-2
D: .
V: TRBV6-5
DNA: TGTGCCAGCAGTTACGCCCTCACGGGGGTAGCAGGTGGCTACACCTTC
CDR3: CASSYALTGVAGGYTF

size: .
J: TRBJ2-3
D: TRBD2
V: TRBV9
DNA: TGTGCCAGCAGCGTAGGGGGACTAGCGGACCTCACAGATACGCAGTATTTT
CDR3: CASSVGGLADLTDTQYF

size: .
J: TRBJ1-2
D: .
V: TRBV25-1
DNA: TGTGCCAGCGGTGACAGCCGATTGAATGGCTACACCTTC
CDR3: CASGDSRLNGYTF

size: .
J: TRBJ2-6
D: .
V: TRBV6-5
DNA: TGTGCCAGCCAGTCGTCTGGGGCCAACGTCCTGACTTTC
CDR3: CASQSSGANVLTF

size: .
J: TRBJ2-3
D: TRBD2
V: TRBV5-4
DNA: TGTGCCAGCCTCCCGGGGGGTTTTAGCACAGATACGCAGTATTTT
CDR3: CASLPGGFSTDTQYF

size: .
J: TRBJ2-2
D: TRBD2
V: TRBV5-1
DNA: TGCGCCAGCAGCGACGGGACTAGCGGGAGCTCCGGGGAGCTGTTTTTT
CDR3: CASSDGTSGSSGELFF

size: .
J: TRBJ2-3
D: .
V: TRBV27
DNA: TGTGCCAGCAGTTCGCCTGATAAAAGCACAGATACGCAGTATTTT
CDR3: CASSSPDKSTDTQYF

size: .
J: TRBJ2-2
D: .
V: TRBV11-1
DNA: TGTGCCAGCAGCCTAGACACCGGGGAGCTGTTTTTT
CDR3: CASSLDTGELFF

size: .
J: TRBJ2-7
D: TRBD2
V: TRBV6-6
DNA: TGTGCCAGCAGTTACGGTCTAGCGGGTTACGAGCAGTACTTC
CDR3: CASSYGLAGYEQYF

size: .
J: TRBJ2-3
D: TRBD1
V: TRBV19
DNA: TGTGCCAGTAGCGACCCCCGGGACAGGGAGGCAGATACGCAGTATTTT
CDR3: CASSDPRDREADTQYF

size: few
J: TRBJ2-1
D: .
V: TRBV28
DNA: TGTGCCAGCAGTGTCCCTCGCGAGCAGTTCTTC
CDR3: CASSVPREQFF

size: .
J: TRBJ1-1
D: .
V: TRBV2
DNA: TGTGCCAGCAGTGTCGGGGAGTTGAGCACTGAAGCTTTCTTT
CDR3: CASSVGELSTEAFF

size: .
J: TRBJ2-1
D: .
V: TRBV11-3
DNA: TGTGCCAGCAGCCTCACGGAGCGGAATTCCTACAATGAGCAGTTCTTC
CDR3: CASSLTERNSYNEQFF

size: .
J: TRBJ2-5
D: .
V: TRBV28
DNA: TGTGCCAGCAGTTTATCCGTGGACAGCCGGACCCAAGAGACCCAGTACTTC
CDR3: CASSLSVDSRTQETQYF